Listed below are T cell receptor beta chains from one sample, sequenced in a study of CD8 T cells in ankylosing spondylitis. MiXCR was run by TCRdb on the 5' RACE reads, yielding one entry per CDR3 protein. Of approximately 130,000 distinct CDR3 sequences in the sample, roughly a tenth were seen once. Sequenced sample: blood, either unsorted or a sorted T cell fraction (not recorded which). All receptors come from a male donor with ankylosing spondylitis or in good health (not recorded which). The CDR3 runs from the conserved cysteine through the conserved F or W. D genes are given only for firm matches. Clone size is not always given. Where it is, it says once, few, many or a class for expanded clones.

TRBV6-5,many,TRBJ2-4,.,TGTGCCAGCAGTTACTCGTCCGCTGGATTGGTAGCCAAAAACATTCAGTACTTC,CASSYSSAGLVAKNIQYF
TRBV12-3/TRBV12-4,many,TRBJ1-5,.,TGTGCCAGCAGTTTTGACATTAGCAATCAGCCCCAGCATTTT,CASSFDISNQPQHF
TRBV4-2,many,TRBJ2-7,.,TGTGCCAGCAGCCATCATCCCCAGGGAACTGCCGAGCAGTACTTC,CASSHHPQGTAEQYF
TRBV11-3,many,TRBJ2-1,.,TGTGCCAGCAGCTTTGGCGGGCCCACCTACAATGAGCAGTTCTTC,CASSFGGPTYNEQFF
TRBV6-5,.,TRBJ2-3,.,TGTGCCAGCAGTTTGGTTATCACAGATACGCAGTATTTT,CASSLVITDTQYF
TRBV12-3/TRBV12-4,many,TRBJ2-2,TRBD1,TGTGCCAGCTATGACAGGGCGTCCGATTACACCGGGGAGCTGTTTTTT,CASYDRASDYTGELFF
TRBV5-5,few,TRBJ2-1,TRBD2,TGTGCCAGCAGCTCCTGGACTAGCGGGATGAATGAGCAGTTCTTC,CASSSWTSGMNEQFF
TRBV29-1,many,TRBJ2-7,.,TGCAGCGTTGTCGACCCTGGAGGATACGAGCAGTACTTC,CSVVDPGGYEQYF
TRBV12-3/TRBV12-4,many,TRBJ2-7,.,TGTGCCAGCAGTTCACCCGTACGATTTGAGCAGTACTTC,CASSSPVRFEQYF
TRBV12-3/TRBV12-4,many,TRBJ1-1,.,TGTGCCAGCAGTTTGACAGAGAACACTGAAGCTTTCTTT,CASSLTENTEAFF
TRBV12-5,once,TRBJ1-5,TRBD1,TGTGCTAGTGGTTTTAGGACAGGGGATCATAGCAATCAGCCCCAGCATTTT,CASGFRTGDHSNQPQHF
TRBV24-1,many,TRBJ2-5,.,TGTGCCACCAGTGCGGGAGAGACCCAGTACTTC,CATSAGETQYF
TRBV5-1,.,TRBJ2-2,TRBD2,TGCGCCAGCAGCTTGCGTCTAGCGGGCGGTAACGGGGAGCTGTTTTTT,CASSLRLAGGNGELFF
TRBV9,many,TRBJ2-3,.,TGTGCCAGCAGCCCTCAACATCGAGGCACAGATACGCAGTATTTT,CASSPQHRGTDTQYF
TRBV11-3,many,TRBJ2-2,.,TGTGCCAGCAGCTTAGGCTCTCTGGCGGGCACCGGGGAGCTGTTTTTT,CASSLGSLAGTGELFF
TRBV7-6,.,TRBJ2-4,TRBD2,TGTGCCAGCAGCCCCCTGATCGACGGGAGGGGAAACATTCAGTACTTC,CASSPLIDGRGNIQYF
TRBV5-1,many,TRBJ2-1,TRBD1,TGCGCCAGCAGCCCAGGGACAGTCTTAGAGCAGTTCTTC,CASSPGTVLEQFF